One sample yielded the 2 T cell receptor beta chains listed below, sequenced in a study of blood T cell repertoires in COVID-19. Only in-frame clones appear in the TCRdb table, and some are missing; sequencing was by immunoSEQ multiplex PCR. The sample holds some 240,000 clones, 80% to 90% seen once. The sequenced sample was peripheral blood. The source is a woman aged 70-85 years with COVID-19, enrolled during active disease.

This sequence joins TRBV18 and TRBJ2-1; D is uncertain. The germline gives CDR1 KGHSH, CDR2 LQKENI. With 2 bases removed from V and 0 bases from J, the gap between germline ends came to 8 bases. The CDR3 is 15 amino acids. As DNA, the CDR3 is TGTGCCAGCTCACCATCGGTATTCTCCTACAATGAGCAGTTCTTC. Translated, it gives CASSPSVFSYNEQFF.

This rearrangement joins TRBV9 to TRBJ1-2; no reliable D call. Germline-derived CDR1 and CDR2 are SGDLS and YYNGEE. Between the trimmed V and J ends, which lost 2 bases and 6 bases, there was a span of 11 bases. This CDR3 region has 13 residues. The CDR3 DNA follows: TGTGCCAGCAGCGTCCAAGAGGGAGATGGCTACACCTTC. Translation gives CASSVQEGDGYTF.